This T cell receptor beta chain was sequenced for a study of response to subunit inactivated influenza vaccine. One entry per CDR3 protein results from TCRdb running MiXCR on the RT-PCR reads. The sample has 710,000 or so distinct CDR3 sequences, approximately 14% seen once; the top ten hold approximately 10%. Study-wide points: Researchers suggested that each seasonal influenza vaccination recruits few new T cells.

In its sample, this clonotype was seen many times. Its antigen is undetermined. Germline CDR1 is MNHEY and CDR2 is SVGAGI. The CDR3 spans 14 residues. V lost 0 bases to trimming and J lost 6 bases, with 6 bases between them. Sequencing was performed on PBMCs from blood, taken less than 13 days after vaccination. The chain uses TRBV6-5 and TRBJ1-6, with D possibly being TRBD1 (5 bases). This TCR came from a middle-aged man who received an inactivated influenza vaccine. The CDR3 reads CASSYSGTNSPLHF. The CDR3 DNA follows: TGTGCCAGCAGTTACTCAGGGACTAATTCACCCCTCCACTTT.